This T cell receptor (beta chain) was found in a study of T cells in Graves' hyperthyroidism and ophthalmopathy. Study details: The initial diagnosis was the point when peripheral blood was collected, ahead of any treatment.

Amplified regions were TCR beta CDR3 sequences from RNA transcripts. First-round RT-PCR of the TCR CDR3 relied on the HTBI primer set. TCRdb reprocessed the multiplex PCR reads with MiXCR, giving one entry per CDR3 protein. The sample carries roughly 290,000 distinct CDR3 sequences, about an eighth recorded once. V was clipped by 8 bases and J by 4 bases, with 14 bases between them. This CDR3 has 13 residues. Germline CDR1 and CDR2: MNHEY and SVGEGT. Patients aged 18 to 65 with hyperthyroidism were newly diagnosed, with duration under 2 months. This clonotype was seen many times. Its antigen is unknown. Study observations and caveats: Ophthalmopathy could be told apart from stable hyperthyroidism with a 13 V-J model.

The chain couples TRBV6-2 or TRBV6-3 to TRBJ1-1; a weak D match, TRBD1 (6 bases). The sequence derives from a woman under 40 with Graves' hyperthyroidism that later progressed to Graves' ophthalmopathy. The sequencing sample was made of blood. This chain's CDR3 is CASWNRVFTEAFF. In nucleotides, the CDR3 is TGTGCCAGCTGGAACAGGGTTTTCACTGAAGCTTTCTTT.